This TCR beta chain was identified in a study of blood T cell repertoires in COVID-19. Original processing methods: Cell counts per sample came from amplifying reference gene primers. Using immunoSEQ multiplex PCR, the repertoire was profiled, and TCRdb retains in-frame clones only, with some absent. D and trimming come from the DNA, and the V and J calls and clone size come from that table. The sample yields 400,000 or so clones, 80% to 90% seen once. Germline CDR1 is KGHDR and CDR2 is SFDVKD. Trimming pared 4 bases from V and 4 bases from J, leaving 10 bases between. The CDR3 covers 13 residues. Sequencing used PBMCs or T cells enriched from blood (not recorded which). This clonotype originated in a man aged 30-40 years who had recovered from COVID-19. The chain has TRBV24-1 and TRBJ2-7; D unresolved. The CDR3 protein is CATSESSAYEQYF. DNA of the CDR3: TGTGCCACCAGTGAATCATCAGCGTACGAGCAGTACTTC.